This T cell receptor (beta chain) came from a study of CD8+CD57+ T cells in acquired aplastic anemia. Study as a whole: Sorted CD4+ plus CD8+ cells gave DNA averaging around 3 ug.

Only patients with CD8+CD57+ cell expansion on flow cytometry were chosen for sequencing. Genomic DNA served as template for TCR beta VDJ and CDR3 profiling. TCRdb itself ran the reads through MiXCR, one entry per CDR3 protein. The data hold about 160,000 distinct CDR3 sequences, with less than 50% observed a single time. General study points: The study found no significant CD8+ Simpson's diversity difference between patients and controls.

For this clonotype: Its specificity is unknown.

This CDR3 has 17 residues. V was clipped by 2 bases and J by 3 bases, with 19 bases between them. What was sequenced was sorted CD4+, CD8+, or CD8+CD57+ T cells (not recorded which) from PBMCs. The TCR sequence derives from a human donor with aplastic anemia. The chain carries TRBV12-3 or TRBV12-4 and TRBJ1-2; D is uncertain. This chain's CDR3 is CASSLLPTLAGHYGYTF. CDR3 DNA: TGTGCCAGCAGTTTACTGCCAACTCTTGCAGGACACTATGGCTACACCTTC.